This TCR beta chain was sequenced in a study of OX40 agonist ivuxolimab in advanced cancers. Germline V gene data show CDR1 as SGHAT and CDR2 as FQDESV (reference sequence). Trimming pared 0 bases from V and 2 bases from J, leaving 9 bases between. The CDR3 extends over 15 amino acids. Measured with immunoSEQ multiplex PCR; TCRdb has only the in-frame clones, and not every one. This sample has more than 65,000 clones, with about 81% found just once. This sequence joins TRBV11-1 and TRBJ2-3; D not resolved. This TCR came from an adult with an advanced solid tumor such as melanoma, head and neck, liver or kidney cancer. The input for sequencing was CD4+ or CD8+ T cells sorted from blood, taken in a trial of the OX40 agonist ivuxolimab. DNA for the CDR3: TGTGCCAGCAGCTTAGCGGTAACAGCCACAGATACGCAGTATTTT. It is translated as CASSLAVTATDTQYF. Supplemented by reference TRBV11-1 and TRBJ2-3, the full variable domain reads EAEVAQSPRYKITEKSQAVAFWCDPISGHATLYWYRQILGQGPELLVQFQDESVVDDSQLPKDRFSAERLKGVDSTLKIQPAELGDSAMYLCASSLAVTATDTQYFGPGTRLTVL.